The present entry profiles one T cell receptor beta chain with its context. Its antigen is currently unknown. This CDR3 is 12 amino acids long. Germline lookup yields CDR1 SQVTM and CDR2 ANQGSEA. It was by 5' RACE with UMI labels that the TRB cDNA libraries were prepared. TCRdb processed the 5' RACE reads again and assigns one entry to each CDR3 protein, with no DNA. This sample lists about 120,000 distinct CDR3 sequences; its ten largest clones have about 0.35%. The data were obtained in a study of CXCR3-negative and CXCR3-positive naive CD8 T cells. For the study at large: Per library, roughly 1.6 +/- 0.3 million reads; 120 million to 150 million TRB reads overall.

Study-wide results and limits: Hydrophobicity was higher for TRB CDR3s found in CXCR3-positive naive cells than in CXCR3-negative naive cells. High diversity, comparable across both naive subsets, contrasted with much lower diversity in memory CD8+ cells. In naive cells, CXCR3-negative and CXCR3-positive subsets had similar TRBV-TRBJ usage; memory cells differed.

Definition of naive CD8+ T cells rested on a CD45RO-CCR7+CD27+CD95- profile. This receptor was taken from a human donor in good health. Some clones in this sample may be carry-over from other donors' samples. V usage is TRBV29-1 and J usage is TRBJ2-7. Sequenced sample: naive CXCR3+ CD8+ T cells from blood. The subset denotes: CD45RO-CCR7+CD27+CD95- naive CD8+ T cells expressing CXCR3 (TNR3+). The CDR3 here is CSVLFMGYEQYF.